Listed below are T cell receptor beta chains from one sample, sequenced in a study of naive and memory T cell subsets. TCRdb fed the UMI-ligation and nested PCR reads into MiXCR, producing one record per CDR3 protein. This table has 75,000 to 85,000 distinct CDR3 sequences, about an eighth appearing once. Sequencing input: central memory CD4+ T cells from blood. The receptors shown here come from a human donor in good health. Both conserved end residues are part of each CDR3. D genes are given only for firm matches. Not all rows give a size; the values are once, few, many and, for expanded clones, a class.

J gene: TRBJ1-1
V gene: TRBV5-5
clone size: NA
D gene: NA
CDR3 protein: CASSWEKSEAFF
CDR3 DNA: TGTGCCAGCAGCTGGGAGAAGTCAGAAGCTTTCTTT

J gene: TRBJ1-4
V gene: TRBV5-6
clone size: NA
D gene: NA
CDR3 protein: CASSWGTAEKLFF
CDR3 DNA: TGTGCCAGCAGCTGGGGGACGGCCGAAAAACTGTTTTTT

J gene: TRBJ2-2
V gene: TRBV5-1
clone size: NA
D gene: NA
CDR3 protein: CASSRFSGANTGELFF
CDR3 DNA: TGCGCCAGCAGTAGATTCTCGGGGGCCAACACCGGGGAGCTGTTTTTT

J gene: TRBJ2-5
V gene: TRBV28
clone size: NA
D gene: NA
CDR3 protein: CASSSNLGPRETQYF
CDR3 DNA: TGTGCCAGCAGTTCCAATCTGGGGCCAAGAGAGACCCAGTACTTC

J gene: TRBJ2-3
V gene: TRBV12-3/TRBV12-4
clone size: few
D gene: NA
CDR3 protein: CASIRSRGSADTQYF
CDR3 DNA: TGTGCCAGCATTCGATCCAGGGGTAGTGCAGATACGCAGTATTTT

J gene: TRBJ1-5
V gene: TRBV2
clone size: many
D gene: TRBD1
CDR3 protein: CASSVTLLSRGPGPQHF
CDR3 DNA: TGTGCCAGCAGTGTTACGCTGCTTTCCAGGGGGCCCGGGCCCCAGCATTTT

J gene: TRBJ2-1
V gene: TRBV29-1
clone size: NA
D gene: TRBD1
CDR3 protein: CSAVSTGGNEQFF
CDR3 DNA: TGCAGCGCCGTGAGTACAGGGGGCAATGAGCAGTTCTTC

J gene: TRBJ2-1
V gene: TRBV4-3
clone size: many
D gene: TRBD2
CDR3 protein: CASSQLRSGSKYNEQFF
CDR3 DNA: TGCGCCAGCAGCCAATTACGAAGCGGGAGTAAGTACAATGAGCAGTTCTTC

J gene: TRBJ2-2
V gene: TRBV7-9
clone size: few
D gene: NA
CDR3 protein: CASTRDTYTGELFF
CDR3 DNA: TGTGCCAGCACAAGGGACACCTACACCGGGGAGCTGTTTTTT

J gene: TRBJ2-5
V gene: TRBV5-1
clone size: many
D gene: TRBD1
CDR3 protein: CASIASGTGGRETQYF
CDR3 DNA: TGCGCCAGCATAGCGTCGGGGACAGGGGGTAGGGAGACCCAGTACTTC

J gene: TRBJ2-3
V gene: TRBV2
clone size: NA
D gene: TRBD2
CDR3 protein: CASTLAGSTDTQYF
CDR3 DNA: TGTGCCAGCACTCTAGCGGGGAGCACAGATACGCAGTATTTT

J gene: TRBJ2-3
V gene: TRBV5-1
clone size: many
D gene: NA
CDR3 protein: CASSRAGTDTQYF
CDR3 DNA: TGCGCCAGCAGCAGGGCCGGTACAGATACGCAGTATTTT

J gene: TRBJ2-7
V gene: TRBV28
clone size: few
D gene: NA
CDR3 protein: CASSLLREQYF
CDR3 DNA: TGTGCCAGCAGTTTATTACGAGAGCAGTACTTC

J gene: TRBJ2-1
V gene: TRBV7-2
clone size: medium-sized
D gene: NA
CDR3 protein: CASGLMNEQFF
CDR3 DNA: TGTGCCAGCGGCCTCATGAATGAGCAGTTCTTC

J gene: TRBJ1-5
V gene: TRBV6-6
clone size: NA
D gene: NA
CDR3 protein: CASRAGSTCNQPQHF
CDR3 DNA: TGTGCCAGTCGAGCGGGCTCCACTTGCAATCAGCCCCAGCATTTT

J gene: TRBJ2-2
V gene: TRBV5-8
clone size: NA
D gene: TRBD2
CDR3 protein: CASSVGTRDTGELFF
CDR3 DNA: TGTGCCAGCAGCGTGGGGACTAGGGACACCGGGGAGCTGTTTTTT

J gene: TRBJ2-1
V gene: TRBV20-1
clone size: many
D gene: TRBD2
CDR3 protein: CSASLHGRADNEQFF
CDR3 DNA: TGCAGTGCTAGTCTCCACGGGAGGGCCGACAATGAGCAGTTCTTC

J gene: TRBJ2-1
V gene: TRBV4-2
clone size: few
D gene: TRBD1
CDR3 protein: CASSPGQGAAERNEQFF
CDR3 DNA: TGTGCCAGCAGCCCCGGACAGGGTGCCGCGGAAAGGAATGAGCAGTTCTTC

J gene: TRBJ2-7
V gene: TRBV11-2
clone size: NA
D gene: NA
CDR3 protein: CASSSTGLPYEQYF
CDR3 DNA: TGTGCCAGCAGCTCGACGGGCCTGCCCTACGAGCAGTACTTC

J gene: TRBJ2-2
V gene: TRBV2
clone size: many
D gene: NA
CDR3 protein: CASNPRGMATGELFF
CDR3 DNA: TGTGCCAGCAATCCCCGAGGAATGGCTACCGGGGAGCTGTTTTTT

J gene: TRBJ2-3
V gene: TRBV20-1
clone size: many
D gene: NA
CDR3 protein: CSAGVEGADTQYF
CDR3 DNA: TGCAGTGCTGGCGTTGAGGGTGCAGATACGCAGTATTTT

J gene: TRBJ1-1
V gene: TRBV28
clone size: many
D gene: NA
CDR3 protein: CASSLSTRGRTEAFF
CDR3 DNA: TGTGCCAGCAGTTTATCAACAAGGGGCAGGACTGAAGCTTTCTTT

J gene: TRBJ2-2
V gene: TRBV19
clone size: NA
D gene: TRBD2
CDR3 protein: CASSAGAVGTGELFF
CDR3 DNA: TGTGCCAGTAGTGCGGGAGCCGTCGGCACCGGGGAGCTGTTTTTT

J gene: TRBJ2-5
V gene: TRBV12-3/TRBV12-4
clone size: NA
D gene: NA
CDR3 protein: CASSSNTGRETQYF
CDR3 DNA: TGTGCCAGCAGTTCCAATACAGGGAGGGAGACCCAGTACTTC

J gene: TRBJ1-3
V gene: TRBV5-1
clone size: few
D gene: NA
CDR3 protein: CASSLDFQRGSGNTIYF
CDR3 DNA: TGCGCCAGCAGCTTGGACTTCCAACGGGGCTCTGGAAACACCATATATTTT

J gene: TRBJ2-3
V gene: TRBV7-2
clone size: NA
D gene: NA
CDR3 protein: CASSPRAALSTDTQYF
CDR3 DNA: TGTGCCAGCAGCCCACGAGCGGCGCTAAGCACAGATACGCAGTATTTT

J gene: TRBJ2-3
V gene: TRBV2
clone size: few
D gene: NA
CDR3 protein: CANTDQEDTQYF
CDR3 DNA: TGTGCCAACACGGACCAAGAGGATACGCAGTATTTT

J gene: TRBJ2-7
V gene: TRBV20-1
clone size: NA
D gene: NA
CDR3 protein: CSANLWPYEQYF
CDR3 DNA: TGCAGTGCCAACTTATGGCCCTACGAGCAGTACTTC

J gene: TRBJ2-2
V gene: TRBV12-3/TRBV12-4
clone size: once
D gene: NA
CDR3 protein: CASIIAPNTGELFF
CDR3 DNA: TGTGCCAGCATCATCGCTCCCAACACCGGGGAGCTGTTTTTT

J gene: TRBJ2-1
V gene: TRBV5-1
clone size: NA
D gene: TRBD2
CDR3 protein: CASSLRGAGGPQNEQFF
CDR3 DNA: TGCGCCAGCAGCTTGCGGGGTGCGGGAGGGCCACAAAATGAGCAGTTCTTC

J gene: TRBJ2-5
V gene: TRBV28
clone size: NA
D gene: TRBD2
CDR3 protein: CASSSPLAGASETQYF
CDR3 DNA: TGTGCCAGCAGCTCTCCTCTAGCGGGAGCATCAGAGACCCAGTACTTC

J gene: TRBJ2-5
V gene: TRBV29-1
clone size: NA
D gene: TRBD1
CDR3 protein: CSGSRDRLETQYF
CDR3 DNA: TGCAGCGGAAGCCGGGACAGATTAGAGACCCAGTACTTC

J gene: TRBJ2-1
V gene: TRBV20-1
clone size: NA
D gene: TRBD2
CDR3 protein: CSARLAGSHEQFF
CDR3 DNA: TGCAGTGCTAGGCTAGCGGGAAGCCATGAGCAGTTCTTC

J gene: TRBJ1-2
V gene: TRBV28
clone size: NA
D gene: NA
CDR3 protein: CASRTRGLTQYGYTF
CDR3 DNA: TGTGCCAGCAGGACCCGGGGATTAACTCAGTATGGCTACACCTTC

J gene: TRBJ2-1
V gene: TRBV2
clone size: few
D gene: NA
CDR3 protein: CASSVRLDNEQFF
CDR3 DNA: TGTGCCAGCAGTGTTCGGCTGGACAATGAGCAGTTCTTC

J gene: TRBJ2-7
V gene: TRBV20-1
clone size: few
D gene: NA
CDR3 protein: CSATRLRTTSPSPYEQYF
CDR3 DNA: TGCAGTGCTACTAGGCTAAGAACCACTAGCCCTTCCCCCTACGAGCAGTACTTC

J gene: TRBJ2-3
V gene: TRBV10-2
clone size: NA
D gene: TRBD2
CDR3 protein: CASSDPASGRGDTQYF
CDR3 DNA: TGCGCCAGCAGTGATCCGGCTAGCGGGAGAGGAGATACGCAGTATTTT

J gene: TRBJ2-5
V gene: TRBV6-2/TRBV6-3
clone size: many
D gene: NA
CDR3 protein: CASSYTETQYF
CDR3 DNA: TGTGCCAGCAGTTACACGGAGACCCAGTACTTC

J gene: TRBJ2-1
V gene: TRBV20-1
clone size: few
D gene: NA
CDR3 protein: CSASLREQSYYNEQFF
CDR3 DNA: TGCAGTGCTAGTCTTCGGGAACAGTCCTATTACAATGAGCAGTTCTTC

J gene: TRBJ2-2
V gene: TRBV6-5
clone size: NA
D gene: NA
CDR3 protein: CASSYSILCGGELFF
CDR3 DNA: TGTGCCAGCAGTTACTCGATCCTTTGTGGCGGGGAGCTGTTTTTT

J gene: TRBJ2-3
V gene: TRBV24-1
clone size: few
D gene: NA
CDR3 protein: CATSDTWARPGTDTQYF
CDR3 DNA: TGTGCCACCAGTGACACGTGGGCCCGGCCAGGCACAGATACGCAGTATTTT

J gene: TRBJ2-1
V gene: TRBV25-1
clone size: NA
D gene: NA
CDR3 protein: CASSEWVGNEQFF
CDR3 DNA: TGTGCCAGCAGTGAATGGGTGGGGAATGAGCAGTTCTTC